This T cell receptor beta chain was sequenced for a study of neurological immune-mediated disorders. cDNA was made by 5'RACE with 10-nucleotide random UMIs. TCRdb itself ran the 5' RACE reads through MiXCR, one entry per CDR3 protein. The sample carries about 60,000 distinct CDR3 sequences, around 4.2% recorded once. The CDR3 is 14 amino acids. Germline V lookup: CDR1 SGHRS, CDR2 YFSETQ. Between the trimmed V and J ends, which lost 1 base and 1 base, there was a span of 8 bases. This clonotype has a count of ten or more. Its antigen is unidentified. Notes on the study in general: In HTLV-1-associated myelopathy, TCR clonal expansion was greatest, and in multiple sclerosis it was least, below healthy controls.

This receptor was identified in a man in his fifties or sixties with multiple sclerosis. The rearrangement uses TRBV5-1 and TRBJ2-5, with a tentative D call TRBD1 (5 bases). The sample was PBMCs. CDR3 DNA: TGCGCCAGCAGCTTGCAGGGTCTCCAAGAGACCCAGTACTTC. Translating it yields CASSLQGLQETQYF.